The 15 T cell receptor beta chains below come from one sample, sequenced in a study of T-cell memory formation after mild COVID-19. TCRdb itself ran the 5' RACE reads through MiXCR, one entry per CDR3 protein. The profile shows about 270,000 distinct CDR3 sequences, roughly 17% of them singletons. Sequenced sample: PBMCs or a T cell subset sorted from them (not recorded which). These receptors originate from a man between 18 and 29 years old who had mild COVID-19 (a few samples of this study predate the infection). Cell type and time point are not known.

The V and J genes are TRBV5-1 and TRBJ2-3; D ambiguous. This CDR3 has 14 amino acids. V lost 7 bases, J lost 2 bases, and 14 bases lay in between. Germline loops: CDR1 SGHRS, CDR2 YFSETQ. CDR3 amino acids: CASGLLLLTDTQYF. In DNA, the CDR3 is TGCGCCAGCGGGCTCTTGTTGCTCACAGATACGCAGTATTTT.

This clonotype was counted a few times. The gene calls are TRBV7-9 and TRBJ2-3; 8 bases fit TRBD1. The germline V gene has CDR1 SEHNR and CDR2 FQNEAQ (reference sequence). The CDR3 sequence is 17 residues long. The V segment lost 6 bases and the J segment 2 bases; nucleotides outside the gene matches: 13. The CDR3 reads CASSSKQGVGATDTQYF. The CDR3 DNA sequence: TGTGCCAGCAGTTCCAAACAGGGGGTCGGGGCCACAGATACGCAGTATTTT.

V and J are TRBV5-1 and TRBJ2-5; no clear D gene. The CDR3 consists of 14 residues. Looked up from germline, CDR1 is SGHRS and CDR2 is YFSETQ. V gave up 0 bases and J gave up 2 bases, with 8 bases separating them. The CDR3 coding sequence is TGCGCCAGCAGCTTGGGGGCTGAACAAGAGACCCAGTACTTC. Translated: CASSLGAEQETQYF.

This clonotype occurred many times. The V and J genes are TRBV7-9 and TRBJ2-1; 8 nucleotides line up with TRBD1. CDR1 and CDR2 from the germline V gene are SEHNR and FQNEAQ (reference sequence). Trimming at V came to 4 bases and at J to 3 bases, leaving 5 bases not matched to a gene. The CDR3 contains 15 residues. The CDR3 bases are TGTGCCAGCAGCTCCTCAGGGGGCCTCTACAATGAGCAGTTCTTC. As protein: CASSSSGGLYNEQFF. The entire variable domain, with the rest obtained from reference TRBV7-9 and TRBJ2-1, is as follows: DTGVSQNPRHKITKRGQNVTFRCDPISEHNRLYWYRQTLGQGPEFLTYFQNEAQLEKSRLLSDRFSAERPKGSFSTLEIQRTEQGDSAMYLCASSSSGGLYNEQFFGPGTRLTVL.

This clonotype was picked up a small number of times. The V and J genes are TRBV7-6 and TRBJ2-6; D is unresolved. The CDR3 covers 18 residues. Germline V gene sequence: CDR1 SGHVS, CDR2 FNYEAQ. The V end lost 1 base, the J end lost 0 bases, and 13 bases lay between the germline ends. CDR3 sequence reads: CASSLEPALSSGANVLTF. The CDR3 nucleotides read TGTGCCAGCAGCTTAGAACCAGCTCTGAGCTCTGGGGCCAACGTCCTGACTTTC.

This clonotype has just a few counts. The chain combines TRBV4-1 with TRBJ1-2, with 8 bases fitting TRBD1. The CDR3 spans 17 residues. Germline V gene data show CDR1 as MGHRA and CDR2 as YSYEKL. V dropped 3 bases and J dropped 3; count of bases not matched to a gene: 12. In DNA, the CDR3 is TGCGCCAGCAGCCAGAAAACAGGGGGGACCCTTGACTATGGCTACACCTTC. Its protein product is CASSQKTGGTLDYGYTF.

The chain employs TRBV6-5 and TRBJ1-5, with unresolved D. Trimming took 8 bases from V and 0 from J, leaving 11 bases between them. This CDR3 comprises 14 residues. Germline values: CDR1 MNHEY, CDR2 SVGAGI. The CDR3 loop reads CASQGPDSNQPQHF. In nucleotides, the CDR3 is TGTGCCAGCCAAGGGCCGGATAGCAATCAGCCCCAGCATTTT.

This clonotype was seen a few times. The rearrangement uses TRBV20-1 and TRBJ1-5; no clear D. This CDR3 comprises 12 residues. Trimming cost V 3 bases and J 4 bases, with 7 bases left between them. Germline values: CDR1 DFQATT, CDR2 SNEGSKA (reference sequence). The CDR3: CSASRGNQPQHF. The CDR3 DNA sequence: TGCAGTGCTAGTCGCGGAAATCAGCCCCAGCATTTT.

This clonotype was found a few times. DNA of the CDR3: TGTGCCAGCAGCATCAAACAGGGTTTGTCGAACACCATATATTTT. This codes for CASSIKQGLSNTIYF. The chain combines TRBV12-3 or TRBV12-4 with TRBJ1-3; D is perhaps TRBD1 (6 bases). Trimming left V 6 bases short and J 7 bases short, with 19 bases between. The CDR3 is 15 amino acids.

This rearrangement joins TRBV9 to TRBJ1-2; a possible D gene is TRBD1 (6 bases). V was cut by 4 bases and J by 5 bases, with 15 bases left in between. The length of the CDR3 is 14 residues. CDR1 is SGDLS, CDR2 YYNGEE, per germline. The CDR3 bases are TGTGCCAGCAGCCTCCGGGGGGGCGGGTATGGCTACACCTTC. Translation: CASSLRGGGYGYTF.

The J gene is TRBJ2-7, the V gene TRBV5-4; no firm D call. Per the germline V gene, CDR1 is SGHNT and CDR2 is YYREEE (reference sequence). The CDR3 length is 16 residues. Trimming left V 0 bases short and J 0 bases short, with 13 bases between. Here the CDR3 reads CASSLGSSISSYEQYF. CDR3 DNA sequence: TGTGCCAGCAGCTTGGGGTCCTCAATCAGCTCCTACGAGCAGTACTTC.

This chain connects TRBV2 to TRBJ1-5; D gene uncertain. The V end was cut by 4 bases, the J end by 5 bases, with 9 bases between. The CDR3 runs 13 residues. Per germline, CDR1 SNHLY and CDR2 FYNNEI. The CDR3 DNA reads TGTGCCAGCAGTGTAGGGTCGGATCAGCCCCAGCATTTT. This codes for CASSVGSDQPQHF. Variable domain in full (rest from reference TRBV2 and TRBJ1-5): EPEVTQTPSHQVTQMGQEVILRCVPISNHLYFYWYRQILGQKVEFLVSFYNNEISEKSEIFDDQFSVERPDGSNFTLKIRSTKLEDSAMYFCASSVGSDQPQHFGDGTRLSIL.

The sample holds a few counts of this clonotype. This chain uses TRBV4-3 with TRBJ1-5, with D uncertain. The CDR3 has 14 residues. V was pared by 3 bases and J by 5 bases, with 11 bases between. Germline loops: CDR1 LGHNA, CDR2 YSLEER. This CDR3 reads CASSQDSGHQPQHF. The CDR3, as DNA: TGCGCCAGCAGCCAGGACTCAGGTCATCAGCCCCAGCATTTT.

This clonotype was counted between two and nine times. This rearrangement joins TRBV18 to TRBJ1-3; the D gene is possibly TRBD1 (6 bases). Germline V gene data show CDR1 as KGHSH and CDR2 as LQKENI. V gave up 3 bases and J gave up 0 bases, with 9 bases separating them. The CDR3 consists of 15 residues. In DNA, the CDR3 is TGTGCCAGCTCACCGGACAGCTTCTCTGGAAACACCATATATTTT. Translation gives CASSPDSFSGNTIYF. Looking up the rest from reference TRBV18 and TRBJ1-3 gives the full variable domain: NAGVMQNPRHLVRRRGQEARLRCSPMKGHSHVYWYRQLPEEGLKFMVYLQKENIIDESGMPKERFSAEFPKEGPSILRIQQVVRGDSAAYFCASSPDSFSGNTIYFGEGSWLTVV.

The chain uses TRBV2 and TRBJ2-1; 14 nucleotides align to TRBD2. This CDR3 is built from 18 residues. Germline-derived CDR1 and CDR2 are SNHLY and FYNNEI. With V trimmed by 0 bases and J by 2 bases, 3 bases remained unmatched. The CDR3 DNA sequence: TGTGCCAGCAGTGAAGCAGGACTAGCGGGGGGAACCTACAATGAGCAGTTCTTC. Its translation: CASSEAGLAGGTYNEQFF.